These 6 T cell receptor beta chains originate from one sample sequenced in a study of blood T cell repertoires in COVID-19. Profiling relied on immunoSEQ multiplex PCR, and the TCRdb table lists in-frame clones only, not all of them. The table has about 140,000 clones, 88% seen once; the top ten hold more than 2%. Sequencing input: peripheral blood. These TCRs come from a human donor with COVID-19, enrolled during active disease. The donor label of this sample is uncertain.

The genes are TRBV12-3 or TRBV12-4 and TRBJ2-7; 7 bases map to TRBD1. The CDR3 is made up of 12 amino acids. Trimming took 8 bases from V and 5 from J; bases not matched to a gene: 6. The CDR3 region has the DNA TGTGCCAGCCGTACAGGGGTGGACGAGCAGTACTTC. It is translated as CASRTGVDEQYF.

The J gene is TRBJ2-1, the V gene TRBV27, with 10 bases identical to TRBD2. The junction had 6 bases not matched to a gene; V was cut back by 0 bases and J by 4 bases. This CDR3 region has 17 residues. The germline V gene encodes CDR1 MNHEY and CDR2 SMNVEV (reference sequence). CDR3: CASSLSGSGGAYNEQFF. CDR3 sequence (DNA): TGTGCCAGCAGTTTATCGGGGAGCGGGGGGGCGTACAATGAGCAGTTCTTC.

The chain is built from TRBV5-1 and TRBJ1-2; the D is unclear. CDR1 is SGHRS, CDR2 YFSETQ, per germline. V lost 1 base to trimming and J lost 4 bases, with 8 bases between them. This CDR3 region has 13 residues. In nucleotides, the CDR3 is TGCGCCAGCAGCTTGAGAACTGGCTATGGCTACACCTTC. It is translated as CASSLRTGYGYTF.

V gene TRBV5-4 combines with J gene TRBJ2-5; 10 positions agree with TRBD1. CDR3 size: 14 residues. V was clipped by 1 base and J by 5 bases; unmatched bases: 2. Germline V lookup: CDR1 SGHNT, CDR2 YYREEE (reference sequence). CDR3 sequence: CASSLRDRGETQYF. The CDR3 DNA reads TGTGCCAGCAGCTTGAGGGACAGGGGTGAGACCCAGTACTTC.

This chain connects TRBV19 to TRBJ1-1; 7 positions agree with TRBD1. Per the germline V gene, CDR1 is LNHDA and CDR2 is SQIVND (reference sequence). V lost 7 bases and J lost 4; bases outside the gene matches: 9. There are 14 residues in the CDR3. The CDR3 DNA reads TGTGCCAGTACCGCATTCCAGGGGGGCACTGAAGCTTTCTTT. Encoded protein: CASTAFQGGTEAFF.

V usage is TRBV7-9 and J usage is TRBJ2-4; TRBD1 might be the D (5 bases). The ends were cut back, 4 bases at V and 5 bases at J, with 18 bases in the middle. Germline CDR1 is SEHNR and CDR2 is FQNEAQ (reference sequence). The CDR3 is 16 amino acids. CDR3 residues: CASSYIDAGPQNIQYF. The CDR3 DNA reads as TGTGCCAGCAGCTACATCGATGCAGGGCCCCAAAACATTCAGTACTTC. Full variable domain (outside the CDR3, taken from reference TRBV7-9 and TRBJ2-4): DTGVSQNPRHKITKRGQNVTFRCDPISEHNRLYWYRQTLGQGPEFLTYFQNEAQLEKSRLLSDRFSAERPKGSFSTLEIQRTEQGDSAMYLCASSYIDAGPQNIQYFGAGTRLSVL.